Sequencing of this T cell receptor beta chain was carried out in a study of beta chain features in type 1 diabetes. General study findings and limits: High-TCR-expressing cells could be over-represented by cDNA sequencing. Moderately but significantly shorter TCRB CDR3s were found in Type 1 diabetes patients in all four CD4+ subsets.

Sequencing targeted expressed TCRB transcripts, as all isolated RNA had been reverse transcribed. Produced via immunoSEQ multiplex PCR; TCRdb's table is partial and in-frame only. The profile shows more than 95,000 clones, 15% to 20% of them singletons. Remarks on this clone: Antigen: not known.

Per the germline V gene, CDR1 is LNHDA and CDR2 is SQIVND (reference sequence). There are 16 residues in the CDR3. V dropped 9 bases and J dropped 1; count of bases not matched to a gene: 9. Donors contributed one heparinised blood draw apiece, averaging about 116 mL. CD45RO/CCR7/CD25/CD127/CD95/CD27 sorting isolated CD4+ naive, central memory, regulatory and stem cell-like memory cells. The chain couples TRBV19 to TRBJ2-2; 9 positions agree with TRBD2. The sample comprised central memory CD4+ T cells from blood. The sequence was collected from a young man with type 1 diabetes. The CDR3 bases are TGTGCCAGCAGAGCGGGAGGTAGCGGGAACACCGGGGAGCTGTTTTTT. As protein: CASRAGGSGNTGELFF.